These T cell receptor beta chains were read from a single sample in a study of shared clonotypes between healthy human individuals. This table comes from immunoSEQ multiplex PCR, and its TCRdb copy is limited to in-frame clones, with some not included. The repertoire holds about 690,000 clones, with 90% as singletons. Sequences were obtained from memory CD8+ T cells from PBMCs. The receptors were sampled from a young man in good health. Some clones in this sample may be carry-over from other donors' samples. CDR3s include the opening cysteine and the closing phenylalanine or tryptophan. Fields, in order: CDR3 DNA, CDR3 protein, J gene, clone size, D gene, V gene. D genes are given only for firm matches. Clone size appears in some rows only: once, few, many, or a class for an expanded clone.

TGTGCCAGCAGCCAACGGACTAGCGGGAGATCCCACGAGCAGTACTTC CASSQRTSGRSHEQYF TRBJ2-7 . TRBD2 TRBV4-2
TGCGCCAGCAGTTACGGGACAGGCTCCTACGAGCAGTACTTC CASSYGTGSYEQYF TRBJ2-7 few TRBD1 TRBV5-1
TGTGCCAGCCCAGGGCGGGAACCGGGGTTGGATACGCAGTATTTT CASPGREPGLDTQYF TRBJ2-3 . . TRBV7-9
TGTGCCAGCTCACCACCCCAGGGTACCTACGAGCAGTACTTC CASSPPQGTYEQYF TRBJ2-7 . . TRBV18
TGTGCCAGCAGTGACCGGACTAGCGGGAGAGACGAGCAGTACTTC CASSDRTSGRDEQYF TRBJ2-7 . TRBD2 TRBV9
TGTGCCAGCAGCCGGTTAGCGGGAGGTCTCTACGAGCAGTACTTC CASSRLAGGLYEQYF TRBJ2-7 . TRBD2 TRBV7-6
TGTGCCAGCAGCCCAGGGTATTTGAGCGAGCAGTACTTC CASSPGYLSEQYF TRBJ2-7 . . TRBV7-8
TGTGCCAGCAGCCAATCGAACTTCCCCGCGAACACCGGGGAGCTGTTTTTT CASSQSNFPANTGELFF TRBJ2-2 . . TRBV16
TGTGCCGCCGGACTAATGGAAAAACTGTTTTTT CAAGLMEKLFF TRBJ1-4 . . TRBV6-5
TGTGCCAGCAGCCCCCAGGGAACGGAGGAGACCCAGTACTTC CASSPQGTEETQYF TRBJ2-5 . . TRBV13
TGTGCCAGTAGTATCTCTGTCGATAACACTGAAGCTTTCTTT CASSISVDNTEAFF TRBJ1-1 . . TRBV19
TGTGCCAGCAGGCCGACGTCGGGCACAGATACGCAGTATTTT CASRPTSGTDTQYF TRBJ2-3 . . TRBV5-4
TGTGCCAGCAGACGTACTAGTAGCGATACGCAGTATTTT CASRRTSSDTQYF TRBJ2-3 . . TRBV7-2
TGTGCCAGCAGCCAAGAAGTCTGGCGGGGGAACTACGAGCAGTACTTC CASSQEVWRGNYEQYF TRBJ2-7 . TRBD2 TRBV4-2
TGTGCCAGCACGGTTGGGTGGGAGCTTCCCAACGAGCAGTACTTC CASTVGWELPNEQYF TRBJ2-7 . . TRBV28
TGTGCCAGCAGTGGAACCAATCAGCCCCAGCATTTT CASSGTNQPQHF TRBJ1-5 . . TRBV6-1
TGTGCCAGCAGCGTAGATGGGGGCGAAGGCACAGATACGCAGTATTTT CASSVDGGEGTDTQYF TRBJ2-3 few . TRBV9
TGTGCCAGCAGTCTGGGCCCCGGCCTGGGGAACACTGAAGCTTTCTTT CASSLGPGLGNTEAFF TRBJ1-1 few . TRBV27
TGTGCCAGCTGGGACGCGGGTGAAAAACTGTTTTTT CASWDAGEKLFF TRBJ1-4 . . TRBV2
TGTGCCAGCAGTTTACTCCCCGCGCTAGCGGGATACGAGCAGTACTTC CASSLLPALAGYEQYF TRBJ2-7 . TRBD2 TRBV27
TGTGCCATCAGTGTCGGCAGCAATCAGCCCCAGCATTTT CAISVGSNQPQHF TRBJ1-5 . . TRBV10-3
TGTGCCAGCAGTTTAGCTAGACTCACAGATACGCAGTATTTT CASSLARLTDTQYF TRBJ2-3 . . TRBV27
TGCGCCAGCAGCTTGGATCCGGGGGCTGCCTACACTGAAGCTTTCTTT CASSLDPGAAYTEAFF TRBJ1-1 . . TRBV5-1
TGTGCCAGTAGTACCCTAGCAGACCGCACAGATACGCAGTATTTT CASSTLADRTDTQYF TRBJ2-3 . . TRBV19